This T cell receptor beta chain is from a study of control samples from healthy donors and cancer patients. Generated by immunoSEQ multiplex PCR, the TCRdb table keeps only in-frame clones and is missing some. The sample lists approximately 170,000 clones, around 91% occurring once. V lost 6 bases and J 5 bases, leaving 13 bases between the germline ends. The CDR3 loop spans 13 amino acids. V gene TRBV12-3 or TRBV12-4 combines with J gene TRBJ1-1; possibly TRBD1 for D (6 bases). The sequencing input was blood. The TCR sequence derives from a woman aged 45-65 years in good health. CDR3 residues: CASRYREGTEAFF. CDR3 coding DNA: TGTGCCAGCAGGTACAGGGAGGGTACTGAAGCTTTCTTT.